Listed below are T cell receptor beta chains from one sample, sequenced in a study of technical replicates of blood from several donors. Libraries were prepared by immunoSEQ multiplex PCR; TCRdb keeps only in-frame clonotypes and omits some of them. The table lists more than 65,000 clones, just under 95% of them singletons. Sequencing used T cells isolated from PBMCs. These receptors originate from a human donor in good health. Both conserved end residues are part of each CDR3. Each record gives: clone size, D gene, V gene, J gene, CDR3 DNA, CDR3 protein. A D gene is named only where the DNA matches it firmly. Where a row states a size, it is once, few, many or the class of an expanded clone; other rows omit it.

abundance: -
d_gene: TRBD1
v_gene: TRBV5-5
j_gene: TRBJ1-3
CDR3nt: TGTGCCAGCAGCTTGGCCCTTAGCGGCAGGGGGCTGGCTGGAAACACCATATATTTT
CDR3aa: CASSLALSGRGLAGNTIYF

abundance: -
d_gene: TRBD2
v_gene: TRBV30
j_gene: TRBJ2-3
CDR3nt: TGTGCCTGGAGGACTAGCGGGAGCGCAGATACGCAGTATTTT
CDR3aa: CAWRTSGSADTQYF

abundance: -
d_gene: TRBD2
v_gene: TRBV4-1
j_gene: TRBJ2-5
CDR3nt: TGCGCCAGCAGCCCTCCGGGAGCTAGCGGGTGGTACCAAGAGACCCAGTACTTC
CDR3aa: CASSPPGASGWYQETQYF

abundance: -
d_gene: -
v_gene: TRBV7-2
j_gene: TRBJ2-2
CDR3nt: TGTGCCAGCACCCAGAGGGCAGACGGGGAGCTGTTTTTT
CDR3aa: CASTQRADGELFF

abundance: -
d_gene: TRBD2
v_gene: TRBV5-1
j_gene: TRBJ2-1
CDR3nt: TGCGCCAGCAGCCGATTAGCGGGAGGAGAAAATGAGCAGTTCTTC
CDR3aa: CASSRLAGGENEQFF

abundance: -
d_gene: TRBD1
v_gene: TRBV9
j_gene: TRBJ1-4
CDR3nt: TGTGCCAGCAGCTTTCAGGGGGCAGGGGGGGAAAAACTGTTTTTT
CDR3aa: CASSFQGAGGEKLFF

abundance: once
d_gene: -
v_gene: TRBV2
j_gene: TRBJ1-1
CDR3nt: TGTGCCAGCATTCTTCAGGGACTCAACACTGAAGCTTTCTTT
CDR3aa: CASILQGLNTEAFF

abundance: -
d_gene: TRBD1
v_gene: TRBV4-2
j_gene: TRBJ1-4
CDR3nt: TGTGCCAGCAGCCAAGGGACAGGGTATGAAAAACTGTTTTTT
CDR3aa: CASSQGTGYEKLFF

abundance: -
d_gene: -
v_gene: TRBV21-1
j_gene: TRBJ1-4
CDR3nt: TGTGCCAGCAGCATACTGCCATTCAAATACAGGGTTAGAGAAAAACTGTTTTTT
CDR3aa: CASSILPFKYRVREKLFF

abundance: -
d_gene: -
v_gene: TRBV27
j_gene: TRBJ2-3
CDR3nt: TGTGCCAGCAGTTTATTTTTCTCTAGCACAGATACGCAGTATTTT
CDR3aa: CASSLFFSSTDTQYF

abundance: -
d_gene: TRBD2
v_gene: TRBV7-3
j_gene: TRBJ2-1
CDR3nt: TGTGCCAGCAGCCCCAGGACTAGCTTCAATGAGCAGTTCTTC
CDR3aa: CASSPRTSFNEQFF

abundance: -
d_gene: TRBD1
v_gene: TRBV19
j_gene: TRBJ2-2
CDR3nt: TGTGCCAGTAGTAAGGGACAGGGGGGCTTGACCGGGGAGCTGTTTTTT
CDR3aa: CASSKGQGGLTGELFF

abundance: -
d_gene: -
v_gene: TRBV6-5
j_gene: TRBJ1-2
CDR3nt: TGTGCCAGCAGTTACTCGACGGGGGGGGCTTATGGCTACACCTTC
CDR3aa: CASSYSTGGAYGYTF

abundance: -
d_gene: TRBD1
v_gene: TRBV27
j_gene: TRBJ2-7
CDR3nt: TGTGCCAGCAGCGGACAGGGGTGGCAGTACTTC
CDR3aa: CASSGQGWQYF

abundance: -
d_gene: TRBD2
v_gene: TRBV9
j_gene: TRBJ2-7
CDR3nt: TGTGCCAGCAGCGTCACTAGCGGGTCCGACGAGCAGTACTTC
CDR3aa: CASSVTSGSDEQYF

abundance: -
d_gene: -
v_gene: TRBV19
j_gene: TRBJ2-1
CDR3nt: TGTGCCAGTAGTATAGCGGGAGTCTCCTACAATGAGCAGTTCTTC
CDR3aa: CASSIAGVSYNEQFF

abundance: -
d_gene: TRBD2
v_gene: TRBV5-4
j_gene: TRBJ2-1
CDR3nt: TGTGCCAGCGGCCGAAAGGGACTAATATACAATGAGCAGTTCTTC
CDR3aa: CASGRKGLIYNEQFF

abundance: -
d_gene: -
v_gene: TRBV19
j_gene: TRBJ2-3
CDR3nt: TGTGCCAGTAGTCTAGCTAGCGGCACAGATACGCAGTATTTT
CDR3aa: CASSLASGTDTQYF

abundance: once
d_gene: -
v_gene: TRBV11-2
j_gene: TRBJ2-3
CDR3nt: TGTGCCAGCAGCCTGGCTGCCGGAGGGAGCACAGATACGCAGTATTTT
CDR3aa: CASSLAAGGSTDTQYF

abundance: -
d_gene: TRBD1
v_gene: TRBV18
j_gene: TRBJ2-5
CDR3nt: TGTGCCAGCTCACCAGTCTTCACAGGGGACAAAGAGACCCAGTACTTC
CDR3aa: CASSPVFTGDKETQYF

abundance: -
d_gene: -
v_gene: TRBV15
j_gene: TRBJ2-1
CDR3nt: TGTGCCACCAGCAGAGATCCAGGATTCCGGCCTAACAATGAGCAGTTCTTC
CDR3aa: CATSRDPGFRPNNEQFF

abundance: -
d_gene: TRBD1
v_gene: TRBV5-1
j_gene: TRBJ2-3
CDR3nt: TGCGCCAGCAGCCCGATAACAGGGGGCTCGGATACGCAGTATTTT
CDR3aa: CASSPITGGSDTQYF

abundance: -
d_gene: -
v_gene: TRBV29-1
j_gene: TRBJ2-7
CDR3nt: TGCAGCGTTGAAGACAGTAAAACCTACGAGCAGTACTTC
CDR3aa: CSVEDSKTYEQYF

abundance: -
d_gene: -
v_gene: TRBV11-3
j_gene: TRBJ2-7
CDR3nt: TGTGCCAGCAGCTTAGGAGGGTCTCGAAACGAGCAGTACTTC
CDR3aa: CASSLGGSRNEQYF

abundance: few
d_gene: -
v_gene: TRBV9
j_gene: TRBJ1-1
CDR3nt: TGTGCCAGCAGCGCCGGGTTGTGGACTGAAGCTTTCTTT
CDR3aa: CASSAGLWTEAFF

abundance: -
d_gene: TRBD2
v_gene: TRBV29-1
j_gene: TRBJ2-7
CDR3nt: TGCAGCGTAGGAGGGGGACTAGCGGGAAGTTCCTACGAGCAGTACTTC
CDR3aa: CSVGGGLAGSSYEQYF

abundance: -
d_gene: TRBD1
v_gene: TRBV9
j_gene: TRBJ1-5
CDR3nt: TGTGCCAGCAGCGTTGGGCCGACAGGGCTCAATCAGCCCCAGCATTTT
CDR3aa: CASSVGPTGLNQPQHF

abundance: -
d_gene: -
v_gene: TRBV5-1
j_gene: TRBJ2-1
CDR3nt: TGCGCCAGCAGCTTGGATCTTTATTACTACAATGAGCAGTTCTTC
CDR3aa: CASSLDLYYYNEQFF

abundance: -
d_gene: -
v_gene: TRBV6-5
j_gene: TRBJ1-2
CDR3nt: TGTGCCAGCATTTCAACCGGGACATACTATGGCTACACCTTC
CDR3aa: CASISTGTYYGYTF

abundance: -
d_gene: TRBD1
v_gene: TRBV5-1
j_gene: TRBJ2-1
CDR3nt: TGCGCCAGCAGACTTACACAGGGGTCCTACAATGAGCAGTTCTTC
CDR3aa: CASRLTQGSYNEQFF

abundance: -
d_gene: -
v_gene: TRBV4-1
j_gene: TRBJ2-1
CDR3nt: TGCGCCAGCAGCCAAGACGTCAGTATTAAGCAGTTCTTC
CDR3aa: CASSQDVSIKQFF

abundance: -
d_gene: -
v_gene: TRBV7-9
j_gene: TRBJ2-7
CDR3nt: TGTGCCAGCAGCTTGGGAGACGGGCCGTACGAGCAGTACTTC
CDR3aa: CASSLGDGPYEQYF

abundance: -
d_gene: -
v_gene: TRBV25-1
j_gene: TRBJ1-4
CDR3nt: TGTGGAGATGGAACTAATGAAAAACTGTTTTTT
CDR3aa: CGDGTNEKLFF

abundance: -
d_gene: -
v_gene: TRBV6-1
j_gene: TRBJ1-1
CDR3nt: TGTGCCAGCCTAAACAGGGCGATCGACACTGAAGCTTTCTTT
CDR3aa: CASLNRAIDTEAFF

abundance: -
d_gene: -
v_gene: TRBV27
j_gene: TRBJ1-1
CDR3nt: TGTGCCAGCAGTTTATCTCCAGGGGCCTACGGGAACACTGAAGCTTTCTTT
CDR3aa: CASSLSPGAYGNTEAFF

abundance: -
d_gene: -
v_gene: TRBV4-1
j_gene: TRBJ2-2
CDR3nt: TGCGCCAGCAGCCCGACATTACGGACTGTTCCCGGGGAGCTGTTTTTT
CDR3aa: CASSPTLRTVPGELFF

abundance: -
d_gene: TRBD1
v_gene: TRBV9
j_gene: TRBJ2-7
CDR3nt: TGTGCCAGCAGCGAAGCCGGGACAGCTCCCTCCTACGAGCAGTACTTC
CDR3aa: CASSEAGTAPSYEQYF

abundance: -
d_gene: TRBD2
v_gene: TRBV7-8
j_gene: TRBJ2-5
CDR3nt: TGTGCCAGCAGCTTAGCTCCAACTAGCGGGAGGGGGACCCAGTACTTC
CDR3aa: CASSLAPTSGRGTQYF

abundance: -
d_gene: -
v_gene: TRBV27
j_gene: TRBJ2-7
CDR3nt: TGTGCCAGCAGTAACAGGGACGAGCAGTACTTC
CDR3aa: CASSNRDEQYF

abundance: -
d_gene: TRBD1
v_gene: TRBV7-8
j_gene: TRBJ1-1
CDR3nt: TGTGCCAGCAGCCCCTTGTTGGACAGGGGTTCCTTCTCTGAAGCTTTCTTT
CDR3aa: CASSPLLDRGSFSEAFF

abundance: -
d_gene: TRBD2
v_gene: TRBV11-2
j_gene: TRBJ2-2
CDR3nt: TGTGCCAGCAGCTTAGATCTAGCGGGAGCCGGGGAGCTGTTTTTT
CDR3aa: CASSLDLAGAGELFF

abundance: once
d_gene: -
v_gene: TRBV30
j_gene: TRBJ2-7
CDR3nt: TGTGCCTGGAGGCCGCGGCTAGCGTACAGCGAGCAGTACTTC
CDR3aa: CAWRPRLAYSEQYF